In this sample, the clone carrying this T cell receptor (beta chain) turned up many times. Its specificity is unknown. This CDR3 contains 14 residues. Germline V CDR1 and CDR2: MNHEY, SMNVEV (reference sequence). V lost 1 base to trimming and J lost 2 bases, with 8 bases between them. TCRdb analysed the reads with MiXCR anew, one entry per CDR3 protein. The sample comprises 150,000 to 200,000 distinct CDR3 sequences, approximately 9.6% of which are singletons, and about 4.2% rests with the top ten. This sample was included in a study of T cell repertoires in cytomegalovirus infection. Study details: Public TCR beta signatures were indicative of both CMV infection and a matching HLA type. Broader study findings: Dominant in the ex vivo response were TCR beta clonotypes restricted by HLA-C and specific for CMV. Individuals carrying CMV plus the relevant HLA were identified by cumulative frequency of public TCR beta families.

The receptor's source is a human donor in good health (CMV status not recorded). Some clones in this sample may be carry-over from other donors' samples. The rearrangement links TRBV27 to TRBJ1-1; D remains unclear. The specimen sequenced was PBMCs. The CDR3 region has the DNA TGTGCCAGCAGTTTATTAGCGGAAAACACTGAAGCTTTCTTT. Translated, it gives CASSLLAENTEAFF.